The 21 T cell receptor beta chains below all came from one sample that was sequenced in a study of blood T cells in healthy people across ages. A second PCR of roughly 7 to 11 cycles used a sample-barcoded 5' primer and a J-beta primer mix. TCRdb re-derived calls from the 5' RACE reads in MiXCR, one entry per CDR3 protein. Of about 780,000 distinct CDR3 sequences in the sample, about 26% were seen once. In addition, the sample was reused for a study of T cells of mothers and their children.

Sequenced sample: blood. All receptors come from a boy younger than 18 in good health.

The chain has TRBV12-3 or TRBV12-4 and TRBJ2-3; 9 nucleotides agree with TRBD1. The CDR3 totals 17 residues. The V segment lost 6 bases and the J segment 0 bases; nucleotides outside the gene matches: 10. The CDR3 DNA reads TGTGCCAGCAGCGTTGTTGGGACAGGGCGTAGCACAGATACGCAGTATTTT. This translates into CASSVVGTGRSTDTQYF.

The V and J genes are TRBV9 and TRBJ1-1; TRBD1 might be the D (6 bases). Germline values: CDR1 SGDLS, CDR2 YYNGEE. V was trimmed by 0 bases and J by 0 bases, leaving 9 bases between them. CDR3 length: 15 residues. The CDR3 nucleotides read TGTGCCAGCAGCGTAGGAGGGGGAGTGAACACTGAAGCTTTCTTT. It yields the protein CASSVGGGVNTEAFF.

The chain carries TRBV28 and TRBJ1-3, with 8 bases lining up with TRBD1. CDR1 and CDR2 (germline): MDHEN, SYDVKM. The CDR3 length is 17 residues. With V trimmed by 1 base and J by 4 bases, 9 bases remained unmatched. The CDR3 bases are TGTGCCAGCAGTTTATCCCATGACAGGGGTTACGGAAACACCATATATTTT. It specifies CASSLSHDRGYGNTIYF.

The V gene is TRBV5-4, the J gene TRBJ2-1; a possible D gene is TRBD2 (6 bases). Deletions cut 0 bases from V and 8 bases from J, with 9 bases between. Germline lookup yields CDR1 SGHNT and CDR2 YYREEE (reference sequence). The CDR3 totals 13 residues. The CDR3 here is CASSLGGDDEQFF. The DNA of the CDR3 is TGTGCCAGCAGCTTGGGGGGGGATGATGAGCAGTTCTTC. The full variable domain, in which reference TRBV5-4 and TRBJ2-1 provide the parts outside the CDR3, is ETGVTQSPTHLIKTRGQQVTLRCSSQSGHNTVSWYQQALGQGPQFIFQYYREEENGRGNFPPRFSGLQFPNYSSELNVNALELDDSALYLCASSLGGDDEQFFGPGTRLTVL.

The chain employs TRBV7-9 and TRBJ2-1, with 7 bases identical to TRBD2. Germline loops: CDR1 SEHNR, CDR2 FQNEAQ (reference sequence). The CDR3 runs 17 residues. V was clipped by 5 bases and J by 0 bases; unmatched bases: 10. The CDR3 protein is CASSMMGGYPSYNEQFF. The CDR3, as DNA: TGTGCCAGCAGCATGATGGGGGGGTATCCCTCCTACAATGAGCAGTTCTTC.

The rearrangement joins TRBV20-1 to TRBJ1-1; tentatively, D is TRBD1 (5 bases). Trimming took 6 bases from V and 0 from J, leaving 14 bases between them. This CDR3 is 14 amino acids long. CDR1 is DFQATT, CDR2 SNEGSKA, per germline (reference sequence). The CDR3, as DNA: TGCAGTGCACCAATAGGGACCGTGAACACTGAAGCTTTCTTT. The encoded protein is CSAPIGTVNTEAFF.

V and J are TRBV6-4 and TRBJ2-3, with TRBD1 identical over 7 bases. The ends lost 4 bases at V and 2 bases at J; junction bases unmatched: 6. Germline V CDR1 and CDR2: MRHNA, SNTAGT. The CDR3 sequence is 15 residues long. The DNA for the CDR3 is TGTGCCAGCAGTGCCCAGGGACAGCTCACAGATACGCAGTATTTT. Encoded protein: CASSAQGQLTDTQYF.

The J gene is TRBJ2-7, the V gene TRBV29-1; tentatively, D is TRBD1 (6 bases). Trimming took 7 bases from V and 0 from J, leaving 16 bases between them. CDR1 and CDR2 (germline): SQVTM, ANQGSEA. The CDR3 extends over 14 amino acids. The CDR3 nucleotides are TGCAGCGAGGTTTGGGACACGAGCTCCTACGAGCAGTACTTC. As protein: CSEVWDTSSYEQYF.

The rearrangement uses TRBV12-3 or TRBV12-4 and TRBJ2-4; TRBD1 is a possible D gene (6 bases). The CDR3 sequence is 15 residues long. V gave up 3 bases and J gave up 3 bases, with 12 bases separating them. CDR3 sequence reads: CASSFKAGDKNIQYF. In DNA, the CDR3 is TGTGCCAGCAGTTTTAAGGCAGGGGACAAAAACATTCAGTACTTC.

This clonotype was counted a few times. This sequence joins TRBV6-2 or TRBV6-3 and TRBJ2-5; a weak D match, TRBD1 (6 bases). The CDR3 contains 14 residues. Between the trimmed V and J ends, which lost 5 bases and 4 bases, there was a span of 14 bases. The germline V gene has CDR1 MNHEY and CDR2 SVGEGT. CDR3 sequence (DNA): TGTGCCAGCAGTCGTCTAGCAGGGGTAGAGACCCAGTACTTC. It codes for CASSRLAGVETQYF.

This clonotype was counted between two and nine times. The chain has TRBV27 and TRBJ2-7; D is tentatively TRBD1 or TRBD2 (5 bases each). The CDR3 has 13 amino acids. Germline V gene sequence: CDR1 MNHEY, CDR2 SMNVEV (reference sequence). V lost 6 bases and J 3 bases, leaving 12 bases between the germline ends. CDR3 sequence reads: CASSTGLGYEQYF. CDR3 nucleotide sequence: TGTGCCAGCAGCACAGGACTCGGCTACGAGCAGTACTTC.

The table lists this clonotype with a few counts. The V and J genes are TRBV2 and TRBJ1-1, with 9 positions matching TRBD1. Looked up from germline, CDR1 is SNHLY and CDR2 is FYNNEI. Trimming took 4 bases from V and 7 from J; bases not matched to a gene: 1. This CDR3 is 12 amino acids long. The CDR3 coding sequence is TGTGCCAGCAGTGGGGACAGGGATGAAGCTTTCTTT. This gives the protein CASSGDRDEAFF.

V usage is TRBV7-2 and J usage is TRBJ2-4; 9 bases fit TRBD2. The V gene's germline CDR1 is SGHTA and CDR2 FQGNSA. Unmatched junction bases numbered 5, after V lost 2 bases and J lost 3 bases. The CDR3 consists of 16 residues. The CDR3 sequence: CASSLFRGGDKNIQYF. In DNA form, the CDR3 reads TGTGCCAGCAGCTTATTCCGCGGGGGGGACAAAAACATTCAGTACTTC.

The J gene is TRBJ1-1, the V gene TRBV11-2; 7 positions agree with TRBD1. Germline CDR1 reads SGHAT; CDR2 reads FQNNGV. The CDR3 is made up of 15 amino acids. The trim removed 4 bases at V and 4 bases at J, leaving 9 bases unmatched. CDR3 DNA: TGTGCCAGCAGCTCTAGAAATACAGGGGTCACTGAAGCTTTCTTT. Amino acids: CASSSRNTGVTEAFF.

This clonotype was detected only a few times. V and J are TRBV6-6 and TRBJ1-4; the D gene is possibly TRBD1 (5 bases). This CDR3 region has 15 residues. The germline CDR1 and CDR2 sequences are MNHNY and SVGAGI (reference sequence). V was shortened by 5 bases and J by 7 bases, with 17 bases between the two germline ends. The CDR3 protein is CASSSAFGGSEKLFF. DNA of the CDR3: TGTGCCAGCAGTAGCGCTTTTGGGGGGAGTGAAAAACTGTTTTTT.

This clonotype showed up just a few times. The genes are TRBV12-3 or TRBV12-4 and TRBJ1-3; D remains ambiguous. V was trimmed by 8 bases and J by 0 bases, leaving 8 bases between them. The CDR3 contains 13 residues. The CDR3 nucleotides are TGTGCCAGCCGAATCTCCTCTGGAAACACCATATATTTT. Amino acids: CASRISSGNTIYF.

The rearrangement joins TRBV13 to TRBJ2-5; 8 bases are shared with TRBD1. The closer fit of TRBJ2-7 to the DNA end suggests the J call may be wrong. The CDR3 covers 22 residues. CDR1 PRHDT and CDR2 FYEKMQ come from the germline V gene (reference sequence). The DNA for the CDR3 is TGTGCCAGCAGCTTAGGCCCGTTCGGACAGGGAAGGGAATCTGCGAACTCCTACGAGCAGTACTTC. Its protein is CASSLGPFGQGRESANSYEQYF.

This clonotype was detected only a few times. This chain connects TRBV3-1 to TRBJ2-1; TRBD2 matches 7 bases. V gave up 4 bases and J gave up 6 bases; unmatched junction bases: 12. The CDR3 sequence is 16 residues long. Germline V lookup: CDR1 LGHDT, CDR2 YNNKEL (reference sequence). CDR3 bases: TGTGCCAGCAGCCCCCGAGCGGGAAATTTGGGCAATGAGCAGTTCTTC. Translated: CASSPRAGNLGNEQFF.

This chain joins TRBV10-3 and TRBJ2-5, with 12 bases identical to TRBD1. CDR1 ENHRY and CDR2 SYGVKD come from the germline V gene. The CDR3 spans 15 residues. V gave up 6 bases and J gave up 1 base; unmatched junction bases: 3. The CDR3 sequence: CAIRGTGGLQETQYF. The CDR3 coding sequence is TGTGCCATCAGGGGGACAGGGGGCCTCCAAGAGACCCAGTACTTC.

This chain joins TRBV25-1 and TRBJ2-5; D remains unclear. The CDR3 is 16 residues long. V was clipped by 0 bases and J by 4 bases, with 15 bases between them. Germline CDR1 MGHDK, CDR2 SYGVNS. The CDR3 coding sequence is TGTGCCAGCAGTGAATATGCGTCCAGTTGGGCAGAGACCCAGTACTTC. Translating it yields CASSEYASSWAETQYF.

CDR3 sequence (DNA): TGTGCCAGCACCCCACGGCCCGGGTATTCCTACGAGCAGTACTTC. This encodes CASTPRPGYSYEQYF. The chain uses TRBV28 and TRBJ2-7; no clear D. Germline lookup yields CDR1 MDHEN and CDR2 SYDVKM. The CDR3 covers 15 residues. V was shortened by 7 bases and J by 1 base, with 17 bases between the two germline ends.